These 10 T cell receptor beta chains were all obtained from the same sample, sequenced in a study of T cells in Graves' hyperthyroidism and ophthalmopathy (dated by TCRdb to between 2017 and 2020). Libraries were built with multiplex PCR. These reads were obtained on an Illumina HiSeq 2000. TCR beta CDR3 regions were amplified from RNA transcripts. A first-round RT-PCR of the TCR CDR3 used the HTBI primer set with the Qiagen OneStep RT-PCR kit. TCRdb reprocessing: public reads trimmed at Q25 with fastp, clones called with MiXCR, in-frame beta chains kept. Rows with one shared CDR3 protein collapse into an entry with the most common genes and DNA. For this sample there are a few hundred thousand distinct CDR3 sequences; 46% appear just once. 15% to 20% of the sample rests with the top ten. Sequenced sample: peripheral blood or thyroid tissue (not recorded which). The receptor set was obtained from an adult woman with Graves' disease, either hyperthyroidism or ophthalmopathy (not recorded which).

This clonotype has more than one count but fewer than ten. The rearrangement joins TRBV7-8 to TRBJ1-5, with D possibly being TRBD1 (6 bases). Germline CDR1 and CDR2: SGHVS and FQNEAQ. V was cut by 5 bases and J by 5 bases, with 13 bases left in between. The CDR3 has 14 amino acids. CDR3 coding DNA: TGTGCCAGCAGCGCGGACAGTCCTTATCAGCCCCAGCATTTT. Translating gives CASSADSPYQPQHF. Supplemented by reference TRBV7-8 and TRBJ1-5, the full variable domain reads GAGVSQSPRYKVAKRGQDVALRCDPISGHVSLFWYQQALGQGPEFLTYFQNEAQLDKSGLPSDRFFAERPEGSVSTLKIQRTQQEDSAVYLCASSADSPYQPQHFGDGTRLSIL.

There are many counts of this clonotype. J is TRBJ1-1 and V is TRBV6-6, with D uncertain. Germline V gene data show CDR1 as MNHNY and CDR2 as SVGAGI (reference sequence). With 6 bases removed from V and 0 bases from J, the gap between germline ends came to 8 bases. The CDR3 is made up of 13 amino acids. CDR3 DNA: TGTGCCAGCAGGATAGACATGAACACTGAAGCTTTCTTT. Translated, it gives CASRIDMNTEAFF.

The sample holds a few counts of this clonotype. The rearrangement uses TRBV2 and TRBJ2-2, with D unresolved. The CDR3 loop spans 17 amino acids. Trimming shortened V by 5 bases and J by 3 bases, and 19 bases separated the two germline ends. Germline assignment: CDR1 SNHLY and CDR2 FYNNEI. The CDR3: CASSFGLSPTHTGELFF. DNA of the CDR3: TGTGCCAGCAGTTTTGGGCTGTCCCCCACTCACACCGGGGAGCTGTTTTTT.

There are many counts of this clonotype. The chain is built from TRBV10-3 and TRBJ2-7, with D perhaps TRBD1 or TRBD2 (5 bases each). The CDR3 is made up of 17 amino acids. Deletions cut 6 bases from V and 5 bases from J, with 26 bases between. Germline V gene sequence: CDR1 ENHRY, CDR2 SYGVKD. CDR3 residues: CAISPGSLALRGDEQYF. CDR3 DNA: TGTGCCATCAGCCCAGGGTCCCTAGCCCTCCGGGGAGACGAGCAGTACTTC.

This clonotype was observed a single time. This rearrangement joins TRBV4-1 to TRBJ1-5, with TRBD1 matching over 9 bases. V gave up 2 bases and J gave up 2 bases; unmatched junction bases: 7. The CDR3 is 17 amino acids. Germline lookup yields CDR1 MGHRA and CDR2 YSYEKL. CDR3: CASSQSGTGNGNQPQHF. The CDR3 coding sequence is TGCGCCAGCAGCCAATCCGGGACAGGGAACGGCAATCAGCCCCAGCATTTT.

V and J are TRBV10-3 and TRBJ2-7; 10 nucleotides align to TRBD2. The CDR3 covers 15 residues. V was pared by 4 bases and J by 3 bases, with 6 bases of the junction left unmatched. Germline V gene data show CDR1 as ENHRY and CDR2 as SYGVKD. The CDR3 DNA reads as TGTGCCATCAGTGGGTGGCTAGCGGGAGACTACGAGCAGTACTTC. Protein sequence: CAISGWLAGDYEQYF.

This clonotype was recorded a few times. This chain links TRBV3-1 with TRBJ2-7, with 10 bases aligning to TRBD2. The CDR3 is made up of 17 amino acids. After removal of 1 base from V and 6 bases from J, the junction contained 12 bases not matched to a gene. Germline V CDR1 and CDR2: LGHDT, YNNKEL (reference sequence). For the CDR3, the DNA is TGTGCCAGCAGCCAAGGCACGTATAGCGGGAGGCAAGCCGAGCAGTACTTC. Its translation is CASSQGTYSGRQAEQYF.

The sample holds many counts of this clonotype. This sequence joins TRBV4-1 and TRBJ2-5; D is unresolved. V lost 3 bases and J lost 0, with 8 bases in between. This CDR3 comprises 14 residues. The V gene's germline CDR1 is MGHRA and CDR2 YSYEKL. The CDR3 DNA reads TGCGCCAGCAGCCATGGCATCGACCAAGAGACCCAGTACTTC. This translates into CASSHGIDQETQYF.

The chain joins TRBV4-2 to TRBJ2-2; D call uncertain. With 0 bases removed from V and 4 bases from J, the gap between germline ends came to 6 bases. In germline, CDR1 is LGHNA, CDR2 YNFKEQ. The CDR3 runs 14 residues. The CDR3 DNA is TGTGCCAGCAGCCAAGACAGACTCACCGGGGAGCTGTTTTTT. Encoded protein: CASSQDRLTGELFF.

The J gene is TRBJ1-2, the V gene TRBV6-5, with D maybe TRBD1 (6 bases). The V end was cut by 6 bases, the J end by 14 bases, with 28 bases between. CDR1 MNHEY and CDR2 SVGAGI come from the germline V gene. The CDR3 consists of 15 residues. As DNA, the CDR3 is TGTGCCAGCAGCCAGACCGGGACAAGGGCTTATTCTGGGACCTTC. It encodes CASSQTGTRAYSGTF.